This T cell receptor beta chain was recovered during a study of blood T cell repertoires in COVID-19. Study at large: COVID-19 samples from acute and convalescent phases originated in the United States, Italy and Spain.

The germline gives CDR1 MNHEY, CDR2 SVGAGI. The CDR3 contains 13 residues. The ends were cut back, 6 bases at V and 14 bases at J, with 20 bases in the middle. Sequencing used immunoSEQ multiplex PCR; TCRdb keeps in-frame clones, though not all of them. The table records nearly 400,000 clones, roughly 89% of them present only once. The sample consisted of PBMCs or T cells enriched from blood (not recorded which). The genes are TRBV6-5 and TRBJ2-1, with D perhaps TRBD1 (5 bases). The TCR sequence derives from a woman aged 25 to 39 who had recovered from COVID-19. The CDR3 DNA sequence: TGTGCCAGCAGCCGCCCCCCAGGGTATGTAAAGTTCTTC. Protein sequence: CASSRPPGYVKFF.